These 14 T cell receptor beta chains came from one sample sequenced in a study of T cells in Graves' hyperthyroidism and ophthalmopathy (dated by TCRdb to 2018 to 2020). Library construction relied on multiplex PCR. The listed sequencing device is Illumina HiSeq 2000. The TCR beta CDR3 regions were amplified from RNA transcripts. The TCR CDR3 was subjected to a first round of RT-PCR using the HTBI primer set and the Qiagen OneStep RT-PCR kit. TCRdb reworked the public reads: Q25 trimming with fastp, MiXCR clone assembly, productive beta chains retained. Each entry merges the rows of one CDR3 protein and shows their most common DNA and genes. In all, the sample holds approximately 740,000 distinct CDR3 sequences, and 14% of those were seen once. The top ten hold 10% of the sample. Material: blood. The source is a woman aged 18-30 years with Graves' hyperthyroidism.

The chain carries TRBV19 and TRBJ1-4; D might be TRBD1 (6 bases). CDR3 length equals 14 residues. The V gene's germline CDR1 is LNHDA and CDR2 SQIVND (reference sequence). V dropped 6 bases and J dropped 5 bases, with 13 bases sitting between them. CDR3 loop: CASSRDRRNEKLFF. CDR3 nucleotides: TGTGCCAGTAGCCGCGACAGGAGAAATGAAAAACTGTTTTTT.

The chain recombines TRBV7-9 with TRBJ2-7, with 7 positions matching TRBD1. The junction had 8 bases not matched to a gene; V was cut back by 1 base and J by 2 bases. This CDR3 spans 16 amino acids. CDR1 SEHNR and CDR2 FQNEAQ come from the germline V gene (reference sequence). CDR3: CASSLGTTGSPYEQYF. The CDR3, as DNA: TGTGCCAGCAGCTTAGGGACGACAGGGAGTCCCTACGAGCAGTACTTC.

This clonotype was observed many times. The gene calls are TRBV20-1 and TRBJ2-3, with TRBD1 matching 9 bases. Per the germline V gene, CDR1 is DFQATT and CDR2 is SNEGSKA (reference sequence). This CDR3 has 16 residues. V lost 3 bases to trimming and J lost 0 bases; unmatched junction nucleotides: 7. The CDR3, as DNA: TGCAGTGCTAGGGAGGACAGGGGTTGGAGCACAGATACGCAGTATTTT. Protein: CSAREDRGWSTDTQYF.

This clonotype was recorded at least ten times. The rearrangement links TRBV15 to TRBJ1-1, with TRBD1 as a possible D gene (5 bases). The CDR3 loop spans 16 amino acids. Germline CDR1 is LNHNV and CDR2 is YYDKDF (reference sequence). V lost 0 bases, J lost 1 base, and 12 bases lay in between. The CDR3 spells CATSRDYGGENTEAFF. CDR3 DNA sequence: TGTGCCACCAGCAGAGATTACGGGGGGGAGAACACTGAAGCTTTCTTT.

This sequence joins TRBV4-2 and TRBJ2-1; 9 bases are a match to TRBD2. The CDR3 spans 16 residues. Germline CDR1 reads LGHNA; CDR2 reads YNFKEQ. Trimming at V came to 5 bases and at J to 0 bases, leaving 5 bases not matched to a gene. The CDR3 DNA sequence: TGTGCCAGCAGCTCCTTTAGCGGGAGCTCCTACAATGAGCAGTTCTTC. Translating gives CASSSFSGSSYNEQFF.

This clonotype was seen at least ten times. The V call is TRBV12-3 or TRBV12-4, the J call TRBJ2-5; D might be TRBD1 (6 bases). This CDR3 comprises 13 residues. V dropped 5 bases and J dropped 4 bases, with 11 bases sitting between them. In DNA form, the CDR3 reads TGTGCCAGCAGTCAGGGGACGCTAGAGACCCAGTACTTC. This encodes CASSQGTLETQYF.

At least ten counts were recorded for this clonotype. The chain couples TRBV6-1 to TRBJ1-2; 7 nucleotides align to TRBD1. The CDR3 covers 13 residues. J was trimmed by 7 bases and V by 8 bases; bases with no gene match: 10. Germline loops: CDR1 MNHNS, CDR2 SASEGT. CDR3: CASLGTVEPGYTF. Written as DNA, the CDR3 is TGTGCCAGCCTCGGGACAGTAGAGCCTGGCTACACCTTC.

The V gene is TRBV12-3 or TRBV12-4, the J gene TRBJ1-4; D is ambiguous. V shed 3 bases and J shed 3 bases, with 11 bases lying between them. The CDR3 has 15 amino acids. Here the CDR3 reads CASSFSEASNEKLFF. Here the CDR3 DNA reads TGTGCCAGCAGTTTTAGTGAAGCCTCTAATGAAAAACTGTTTTTT.

The V call is TRBV20-1, the J call TRBJ1-4; D is perhaps TRBD1 (6 bases). The CDR3 runs 15 residues. Trimming took off 0 bases at V and 8 bases at J, with 16 bases between the two ends. Germline V gene lookup returns CDR1 DFQATT and CDR2 SNEGSKA (reference sequence). The CDR3 region is CSARDAPGGAEKLFF. CDR3 nucleotides: TGCAGTGCTAGAGATGCCCCGGGGGGGGCGGAAAAACTGTTTTTT.

This clonotype has a handful of counts. The chain recombines TRBV20-1 with TRBJ2-5; the D is unclear. Trimming removed 6 bases from V and 3 bases from J, with 17 bases in between. CDR3 length: 14 residues. In germline, CDR1 is DFQATT, CDR2 SNEGSKA (reference sequence). The CDR3 nucleotides read TGCAGTGCCCCCCATGGCTTTAGAGAAGAGACCCAGTACTTC. It codes for CSAPHGFREETQYF.

This clonotype was seen repeatedly, ten times or more. V and J are TRBV18 and TRBJ2-3, with unresolved D. V dropped 3 bases and J dropped 1 base, with 11 bases sitting between them. CDR3 size: 15 residues. CDR1 KGHSH and CDR2 LQKENI come from the germline V gene. CDR3 amino acids: CASSPAAGRTDTQYF. CDR3 nucleotide sequence: TGTGCCAGCTCACCGGCGGCCGGTCGCACAGATACGCAGTATTTT.

This clonotype was seen at least ten times. This sequence joins TRBV7-9 and TRBJ2-7; D unresolved. Trimming removed 5 bases at V and 2 bases at J, with 16 bases between. The CDR3 sequence is 15 residues long. Germline V gene data show CDR1 as SEHNR and CDR2 as FQNEAQ (reference sequence). The CDR3 spells CASSTEPLTPYEQYF. CDR3 DNA: TGTGCCAGCAGCACCGAGCCCCTGACACCCTACGAGCAGTACTTC.

The sample holds many counts of this clonotype. The chain recombines TRBV28 with TRBJ2-7, with D perhaps TRBD2 (5 bases). Trimming took 7 bases from V and 0 from J, leaving 13 bases between them. Germline CDR1 and CDR2: MDHEN and SYDVKM. The CDR3 contains 14 residues. Here the CDR3 DNA reads TGTGCCAGCAATTACGGTGGGAGCTCCTACGAGCAGTACTTC. Protein: CASNYGGSSYEQYF.

V usage is TRBV4-1 and J usage is TRBJ2-1; tentatively, D is TRBD1 (5 bases). Germline CDR1 reads MGHRA; CDR2 reads YSYEKL. This CDR3 comprises 15 residues. V lost 2 bases, J lost 3 bases, and 11 bases lay in between. CDR3 coding DNA: TGCGCCAGCAGCCAATCCGGCAGGGACTACAATGAGCAGTTCTTC. Its protein product is CASSQSGRDYNEQFF.